This T cell receptor beta chain was sequenced for a study of blood T cell repertoires in COVID-19. TCRdb's table, derived via immunoSEQ multiplex PCR, lists solely in-frame clones and lacks some. Of around 220,000 clones listed, more than 75% are singletons. Trimming took 7 bases from V and 1 from J, leaving 10 bases between them. The CDR3 runs 13 residues. The germline CDR1 and CDR2 sequences are MNHEY and SVGAGI. This TCR was sampled from a woman between 40 and 50 years old with acute COVID-19. Sequences were obtained from PBMCs or T cells enriched from blood (not recorded which). The chain combines TRBV6-5 with TRBJ1-2; tentative D call: TRBD1 (6 bases). The CDR3 coding sequence is TGTGCCAGCACCCCGGACAGTAACTATGGCTACACCTTC. The encoded protein is CASTPDSNYGYTF.